This TCR beta chain originates from a study of technical replicates of blood from several donors. The J segment lost 10 bases and the V segment lost 3 bases, leaving 7 bases of the junction unmatched. Germline V gene lookup returns CDR1 SGHAT and CDR2 FQNNGV. The CDR3 has 15 residues. Measured with immunoSEQ multiplex PCR; TCRdb has only the in-frame clones, and not every one. Among roughly 100,000 clones listed, about 95% were seen once. The clonotype comes from a human donor in good health. The chain joins TRBV11-2 to TRBJ2-1; 12 nucleotides line up with TRBD2. Sequences were obtained from T cells isolated from PBMCs. CDR3 sequence reads: CASSFTRLAGEEQFF. The CDR3 DNA reads as TGTGCCAGCAGCTTTACGAGACTAGCGGGAGAGGAGCAGTTCTTC.